The 14 T cell receptor beta chains reported below all come from one sample, sequenced in a study of shared clonotypes between healthy human individuals. CD45RO-negative CD8 cells positively selected for CCR7 made up the naive population, which excluded terminally differentiated effector memory CD45RA+ cells. Produced via immunoSEQ multiplex PCR; TCRdb's table is partial and in-frame only. The table lists millions of clones, over 85% of them singletons. Sequencing was done on a sample of naive CD8+ T cells sorted from blood. These receptors were obtained from a man aged 18 to 29 in good health.

The chain is built from TRBV6-1 and TRBJ2-1, with 7 positions matching TRBD1. Unmatched junction bases numbered 9, after V lost 8 bases and J lost 8 bases. The CDR3 extends over 13 amino acids. CDR1 and CDR2 from the germline V gene are MNHNS and SASEGT. This CDR3 is CASGFTGADEQFF. The CDR3 nucleotides read TGTGCCAGCGGGTTTACAGGGGCGGATGAGCAGTTCTTC.

V is TRBV2 and J is TRBJ2-1; 8 bases agree with TRBD1. Germline V gene data show CDR1 as SNHLY and CDR2 as FYNNEI. The ends lost 4 bases at V and 3 bases at J; junction bases unmatched: 2. The CDR3 totals 14 residues. CDR3: CASSGTGSYNEQFF. The CDR3 DNA is TGTGCCAGCAGTGGGACAGGGAGCTACAATGAGCAGTTCTTC.

V gene TRBV27 combines with J gene TRBJ2-7; no definite D call. V gave up 3 bases and J gave up 3 bases, with 12 bases separating them. Germline V gives CDR1 MNHEY, CDR2 SMNVEV (reference sequence). This CDR3 comprises 14 residues. This CDR3 reads CASSFVGYGYEQYF. CDR3 coding DNA: TGTGCCAGCAGTTTTGTCGGTTACGGCTACGAGCAGTACTTC.

This sequence joins TRBV15 and TRBJ1-1, with D unresolved. Germline V gene lookup returns CDR1 LNHNV and CDR2 YYDKDF (reference sequence). Trimming removed 2 bases from V and 1 base from J, with 5 bases in between. This CDR3 is built from 13 residues. For the CDR3, the DNA is TGTGCCACCAGCAGACTCACGAACACTGAAGCTTTCTTT. This sequence encodes CATSRLTNTEAFF. The entire variable domain, with the rest obtained from reference TRBV15 and TRBJ1-1, is as follows: DAMVIQNPRYQVTQFGKPVTLSCSQTLNHNVMYWYQQKSSQAPKLLFHYYDKDFNNEADTPDNFQSRRPNTSFCFLDIRSPGLGDTAMYLCATSRLTNTEAFFGQGTRLTVV.

The chain carries TRBV2 and TRBJ2-5; D might be TRBD2 (5 bases). In germline, CDR1 is SNHLY, CDR2 FYNNEI. V lost 11 bases, J lost 1 base, and 14 bases lay in between. The CDR3 is made up of 13 amino acids. The CDR3 loop reads CAGEGGLQETQYF. The CDR3, as DNA: TGTGCCGGAGAGGGCGGTCTCCAAGAGACCCAGTACTTC. Complete variable domain (other parts from reference TRBV2 and TRBJ2-5): EPEVTQTPSHQVTQMGQEVILRCVPISNHLYFYWYRQILGQKVEFLVSFYNNEISEKSEIFDDQFSVERPDGSNFTLKIRSTKLEDSAMYFCAGEGGLQETQYFGPGTRLLVL.

This clone was found a few times. The gene calls are TRBV5-8 and TRBJ1-6; TRBD1 matches 9 bases. Trimming removed 1 base from V and 1 base from J; junction bases left unmatched: 3. This CDR3 is 17 amino acids long. Germline values: CDR1 SGHTS, CDR2 YDEGEE. The CDR3 is CASSLLGTGSYNSPLHF. The DNA for the CDR3 is TGTGCCAGCAGCTTGCTAGGGACAGGGTCCTATAATTCACCCCTCCACTTT. The variable domain in full, with the rest retrieved from reference TRBV5-8 and TRBJ1-6, is EAGVTQSPTHLIKTRGQQATLRCSPISGHTSVYWYQQALGLGLQFLLWYDEGEERNRGNFPPRFSGRQFPNYSSELNVNALELEDSALYLCASSLLGTGSYNSPLHFGNGTRLTVT.

This clone was observed a single time. The gene calls are TRBV5-4 and TRBJ2-1; 7 bases map to TRBD1. Looked up from germline, CDR1 is SGHNT and CDR2 is YYREEE (reference sequence). The V gene end was trimmed by 3 bases and the J gene end by 4 bases; junction bases not matched to a gene: 4. The CDR3 runs 14 residues. CDR3 DNA: TGTGCCAGCAGCTCACAGGGGTTATACAATGAGCAGTTCTTC. Its translation is CASSSQGLYNEQFF.

This chain's CDR3 is CASSPVAGGSTDTQYF. CDR3 coding DNA: TGTGCCAGCAGCCCGGTAGCGGGGGGGAGCACAGATACGCAGTATTTT. V and J are TRBV7-2 and TRBJ2-3; 11 bases are shared with TRBD2. V trimming: 5 bases; J trimming: 0 bases; junction bases outside the gene matches: 4. CDR3 length equals 16 residues. Germline values: CDR1 SGHTA, CDR2 FQGNSA.

The CDR3 protein is CASSQDKNGQETQYF. CDR3 DNA: TGCGCCAGCAGCCAAGATAAGAACGGACAAGAGACCCAGTACTTC. This rearrangement joins TRBV4-3 to TRBJ2-5; D is undetermined. Trimming left V 0 bases short and J 2 bases short, with 10 bases between. The germline gives CDR1 LGHNA, CDR2 YSLEER. The CDR3 runs 15 residues.

The V and J genes are TRBV7-9 and TRBJ2-7; TRBD2 matches 7 bases. Germline trimming cut 5 bases from V and 6 bases from J; bases unmatched to any gene: 10. The germline gives CDR1 SEHNR, CDR2 FQNEAQ (reference sequence). The CDR3 totals 14 residues. CDR3 in DNA: TGTGCCAGCAGCCCCCCCGGTAGCGGGCTCGAGCAGTACTTC. Amino acid sequence: CASSPPGSGLEQYF.

The chain joins TRBV11-2 to TRBJ2-7, with D tentatively TRBD1 (5 bases). Germline CDR1 is SGHAT and CDR2 is FQNNGV. CDR3 length equals 13 residues. The V end lost 1 base, the J end lost 7 bases, and 11 bases lay between the germline ends. DNA of the CDR3: TGTGCCAGCAGCTTAGGGGGCGCAGGGGAGCAGTACTTC. Translating gives CASSLGGAGEQYF. The whole variable domain, remainder taken from reference TRBV11-2 and TRBJ2-7, is EAGVAQSPRYKIIEKRQSVAFWCNPISGHATLYWYQQILGQGPKLLIQFQNNGVVDDSQLPKDRFSAERLKGVDSTLKIQPAKLEDSAVYLCASSLGGAGEQYFGPGTRLTVT.

This clone was counted once. Relative to the germline gene, one junction end is altered; a read error may explain this. The genes are TRBV30 and TRBJ1-2; no clear D gene. This CDR3 is built from 11 residues. Germline V gene data show CDR1 as GTSNPN and CDR2 as SVGIG (reference sequence). CDR3 amino acids: CAWSVTDTLLF. In DNA form, the CDR3 reads TGTGCCTGGAGTGTAACTGACACGCTCCTTTTC.

The chain joins TRBV2 to TRBJ2-5; D uncertain. Trimming took 4 bases from V and 4 from J, leaving 10 bases between them. Germline V gene data show CDR1 as SNHLY and CDR2 as FYNNEI. The CDR3 loop spans 13 amino acids. CDR3 coding DNA: TGTGCCAGCAGTGCCGGACCAGGAGAGACCCAGTACTTC. Protein: CASSAGPGETQYF.

Concerning this clone itself: Other DNA sequences from this sample encode an identical CDR3 as well. The rearrangement uses TRBV4-3 and TRBJ2-3, with a tentative D call TRBD1 (5 bases). The CDR3 has 15 residues. Germline V gene data show CDR1 as LGHNA and CDR2 as YSLEER. Trimming removed 0 bases from V and 0 bases from J, with 7 bases in between. The CDR3: CASSQDDSSTDTQYF. The DNA of the CDR3 is TGCGCCAGCAGCCAAGATGACAGCAGCACAGATACGCAGTATTTT.